The next 24 T cell receptor beta chains were all read from a single sample in a study of T cell responses to AZD1222 COVID-19 vaccine. Only in-frame clones appear in the TCRdb table, and some are missing; sequencing was by immunoSEQ multiplex PCR. Of some 79,000 clones in the sample, around 80% are singletons; the top ten hold less than 50%. Sample: peripheral blood, taken 28 days after the second AZD1222 dose. The receptors here all came from an adult who received the AZD1222 COVID-19 vaccine.

The chain's CDR3 is CASSLSSGGQVSYEQYF. CDR3 in DNA: TGTGCCAGCAGCCTCTCATCCGGGGGACAGGTATCCTACGAGCAGTACTTC. The chain links TRBV2 to TRBJ2-7; 8 bases match TRBD1. V was clipped by 6 bases and J by 1 base; unmatched bases: 14. CDR3 length equals 17 residues. Germline CDR1 SNHLY, CDR2 FYNNEI.

This sequence joins TRBV2 and TRBJ1-6; TRBD1 might be the D (5 bases). CDR3 size: 14 residues. The germline V gene has CDR1 SNHLY and CDR2 FYNNEI. V lost 5 bases to trimming and J lost 7 bases, with 12 bases between them. This chain's CDR3 is CASSWQGKNSPLHF. The CDR3 DNA sequence: TGTGCCAGCAGTTGGCAGGGAAAAAATTCACCCCTCCACTTT.

This clone was seen a single time. The chain is built from TRBV28 and TRBJ1-5; D might be TRBD1 (5 bases). Germline V lookup: CDR1 MDHEN, CDR2 SYDVKM. Trimming removed 4 bases at V and 0 bases at J, with 19 bases between. The CDR3 has 18 residues. CDR3 coding DNA: TGTGCCAGCAGTTCTGGGACCTCGGCTATTCATAGCAATCAGCCCCAGCATTTT. It translates to CASSSGTSAIHSNQPQHF.

The genes are TRBV19 and TRBJ2-7; no definite D call. CDR1 and CDR2 from the germline V gene are LNHDA and SQIVND (reference sequence). The CDR3 runs to 15 residues. V lost 3 bases, J lost 2 bases, and 14 bases lay in between. Here the CDR3 DNA reads TGTGCCAGTAGTATTTTGCCATCGCTCGCCTACGAGCAGTACTTC. Translated: CASSILPSLAYEQYF.

This chain connects TRBV5-4 to TRBJ2-5, with a weak D call TRBD2 (5 bases). CDR1 is SGHNT, CDR2 YYREEE, per germline (reference sequence). The V and J ends lost 2 bases and 9 bases respectively, with 11 bases between them. The CDR3 is 12 residues long. In DNA, the CDR3 is TGTGCCAGCAGCTTTCAAGAGGAGGCCCAGTACTTC. Protein: CASSFQEEAQYF.

CDR3 coding DNA: TGTGCCACCGATGCGGACAAGAACACCGGGGAGCTGTTTTTT. It specifies CATDADKNTGELFF. The rearrangement joins TRBV28 to TRBJ2-2; a weak D match, TRBD1 (5 bases). Deletions cut 10 bases from V and 1 base from J, with 13 bases between. The CDR3 is made up of 14 amino acids. CDR1 is MDHEN and CDR2 is SYDVKM in the germline V gene. Using reference TRBV28 and TRBJ2-2 for the parts outside the CDR3, the full variable domain is DVKVTQSSRYLVKRTGEKVFLECVQDMDHENMFWYRQDPGLGLRLIYFSYDVKMKEKGDIPEGYSVSREKKERFSLILESASTNQTSMYLCATDADKNTGELFFGEGSRLTVL.

The V gene is TRBV29-1, the J gene TRBJ2-4; D remains ambiguous. The V gene's germline CDR1 is SQVTM and CDR2 ANQGSEA. Trimming cost V 5 bases and J 6 bases, with 14 bases left between them. CDR3 length: 13 residues. Here the CDR3 DNA reads TGCAGCGTTACCATTCCTCCTAGAAACATTCAGTACTTC. Its translation: CSVTIPPRNIQYF.

In DNA form, the CDR3 reads TGTGCCAGCAGTTTTAGTCCCGGACAGGTCTATGGCTACACCTTC. Translating it yields CASSFSPGQVYGYTF. This chain joins TRBV28 and TRBJ1-2; 7 bases map to TRBD1. Trimming cost V 3 bases and J 4 bases; bases outside gene matches: 8. The germline CDR1 and CDR2 sequences are MDHEN and SYDVKM. The CDR3 totals 15 residues.

The CDR3 DNA reads TGTGCCAGTTCGAACTACCGGGACAACCCCTACGAGCAGTACTTC. It translates to CASSNYRDNPYEQYF. This chain joins TRBV19 and TRBJ2-7; tentative D call: TRBD1 (6 bases). This CDR3 is 15 amino acids long. The V and J ends lost 8 bases and 2 bases respectively, with 19 bases between them. Germline V lookup: CDR1 LNHDA, CDR2 SQIVND (reference sequence).

The CDR3 reads CASLRSNQPQHF. Written as DNA, the CDR3 is TGTGCCAGCCTACGGAGCAATCAGCCCCAGCATTTT. The chain recombines TRBV28 with TRBJ1-5; no firm D call. Germline V gene data show CDR1 as MDHEN and CDR2 as SYDVKM. Trimming removed 8 bases at V and 1 base at J, with 6 bases between. This CDR3 region has 12 residues.

Here the CDR3 reads CASSYGTGGNQPQHF. The CDR3 DNA sequence: TGTGCCAGCAGCTATGGGACAGGAGGCAATCAGCCCCAGCATTTT. This chain links TRBV7-9 with TRBJ1-5; 8 bases align to TRBD1. J was trimmed by 2 bases and V by 4 bases; bases with no gene match: 4. Germline V gene lookup returns CDR1 SEHNR and CDR2 FQNEAQ (reference sequence). The CDR3 has 15 residues.

The V gene is TRBV28, the J gene TRBJ2-1; D not resolved. Trimming shortened V by 2 bases and J by 2 bases, and 4 bases separated the two germline ends. The CDR3 has 13 residues. Germline assignment: CDR1 MDHEN and CDR2 SYDVKM. The CDR3 bases are TGTGCCAGCAGTTTAGGTCCCTACAATGAGCAGTTCTTC. Its translation: CASSLGPYNEQFF.

The rearrangement joins TRBV6-2 or TRBV6-3 to TRBJ2-7; either TRBD1 or TRBD2 may supply D (6 bases each). This CDR3 contains 14 residues. Germline-derived CDR1 and CDR2 are MNHEY and SVGEGT. The V and J ends lost 1 base and 5 bases respectively, with 12 bases between them. CDR3 DNA: TGTGCCAGCAGTTACTTAGGGGGGCTCGACGAGCAGTACTTC. This gives the protein CASSYLGGLDEQYF.

The rearrangement links TRBV27 to TRBJ1-4; D gene unclear. V was shortened by 6 bases and J by 5 bases, with 13 bases between the two germline ends. The CDR3 runs 14 residues. The germline CDR1 and CDR2 sequences are MNHEY and SMNVEV (reference sequence). CDR3 sequence: CASSPGRYNEKLFF. CDR3 DNA sequence: TGTGCCAGCAGCCCTGGACGGTACAATGAAAAACTGTTTTTT.

The V call is TRBV2, the J call TRBJ1-1, with D unresolved. Deletions cut 6 bases from V and 5 bases from J, with 13 bases between. This CDR3 spans 13 amino acids. Germline loops: CDR1 SNHLY, CDR2 FYNNEI. In nucleotides, the CDR3 is TGTGCCAGCAGGCCAAAGGAGAGGACTGAAGCTTTCTTT. It specifies CASRPKERTEAFF.

The gene calls are TRBV29-1 and TRBJ1-3; D uncertain. V was pared by 5 bases and J by 1 base, with 9 bases between. Germline values: CDR1 SQVTM, CDR2 ANQGSEA. The CDR3 is 13 amino acids. CDR3 amino acids: CSVRIGSGNTIYF. For the CDR3, the DNA is TGCAGCGTTAGAATCGGTTCTGGAAACACCATATATTTT.

The chain uses TRBV6-5 and TRBJ2-3; 8 bases are shared with TRBD1. The V segment lost 5 bases and the J segment 3 bases; nucleotides outside the gene matches: 7. The V gene's germline CDR1 is MNHEY and CDR2 SVGAGI. The CDR3 loop spans 15 amino acids. The CDR3 protein is CASSTTGGWTDTQYF. The CDR3 bases are TGTGCCAGCAGTACCACAGGGGGTTGGACAGATACGCAGTATTTT.

This chain uses TRBV7-9 with TRBJ2-5; the D gene is possibly TRBD1 (5 bases). V shed 4 bases and J shed 4 bases, with 16 bases lying between them. This CDR3 comprises 15 residues. Germline CDR1 is SEHNR and CDR2 is FQNEAQ (reference sequence). The DNA for the CDR3 is TGTGCCAGCAGCTCGCTTAGTGGGGCGGCAGAGACCCAGTACTTC. It translates to CASSSLSGAAETQYF.

The rearrangement links TRBV21-1 to TRBJ2-2; no check of the table's D call, TRBD1, against the DNA was made. TRBV21-1 is a documented pseudogene. The CDR3 is 18 amino acids. CDR3 in DNA: TGTGCCAGCAGTTCCCGAGAAAAAAGACAGGGGAGCACCGGGGAGCTGTTTTTT. Translation: CASSSREKRQGSTGELFF.

This chain's CDR3 is CASSPRSAGTNEKLFF. The CDR3 nucleotides are TGTGCCAGTAGTCCCCGAAGCGCAGGAACTAATGAAAAACTGTTTTTT. This sequence joins TRBV19 and TRBJ1-4; D call uncertain. V lost 5 bases to trimming and J lost 1 base, with 14 bases between them. The V gene's germline CDR1 is LNHDA and CDR2 SQIVND (reference sequence). The CDR3 sequence is 16 residues long.

The chain recombines TRBV11-2 with TRBJ2-5, with a tentative D call TRBD2 (6 bases). Germline V gene sequence: CDR1 SGHAT, CDR2 FQNNGV. This CDR3 region has 16 residues. V lost 4 bases and J 5 bases, leaving 20 bases between the germline ends. Written as DNA, the CDR3 is TGTGCCAGCAGCTATCAGGGCTGGAGGGCTCGGGAGACCCAGTACTTC. Protein product: CASSYQGWRARETQYF.

This clone was picked up a small number of times. The rearrangement links TRBV7-9 to TRBJ1-1; D uncertain. The CDR3 totals 14 residues. Per germline, CDR1 SEHNR and CDR2 FQNEAQ (reference sequence). V was shortened by 5 bases and J by 0 bases, with 10 bases between the two germline ends. In DNA form, the CDR3 reads TGTGCCAGCAGCCGAGGTATCTTGAACACTGAAGCTTTCTTT. Amino acids: CASSRGILNTEAFF.

This chain connects TRBV5-1 to TRBJ1-5, with D hard to call. The germline gives CDR1 SGHRS, CDR2 YFSETQ. This CDR3 contains 14 residues. V lost 4 bases, J lost 7 bases, and 15 bases lay in between. CDR3 coding DNA: TGCGCCAGCAGCCCCGCGGTTGATGGGCAGCCCCAGCATTTT. It specifies CASSPAVDGQPQHF.

J is TRBJ2-2 and V is TRBV28; 7 bases match TRBD1. V lost 1 base to trimming and J lost 7 bases; unmatched junction nucleotides: 9. There are 16 residues in the CDR3. Germline V CDR1 and CDR2: MDHEN, SYDVKM. The CDR3 DNA sequence: TGTGCCAGCAGTTTATTAGAGACAGGGATCATCGGGGAGCTGTTTTTT. Its translation: CASSLLETGIIGELFF.